This passage covers 21 T cell receptor beta chains from one sample sequenced in a study of shared clonotypes between healthy human individuals. CD8 cells regarded as naive lacked CD45RO, were positively chosen for CCR7, and omitted terminally differentiated effector memory CD45RA+ cells. Measured with immunoSEQ multiplex PCR; TCRdb has only the in-frame clones, and not every one. This table has about 1,900,000 clones, about 94% appearing once. The sequenced sample consisted of naive CD8+ T cells sorted from blood. The origin of the receptors is a man aged 18 to 30 in good health.

This sequence joins TRBV14 and TRBJ2-7, with D perhaps assigned TRBD1 or TRBD2 (5 bases each). The germline CDR1 and CDR2 sequences are SGHDN and FVKESK. The V end lost 1 base, the J end lost 6 bases, and 10 bases lay between the germline ends. The CDR3 is made up of 13 amino acids. CDR3 loop: CASSQGGAPEQYF. The CDR3 bases are TGTGCCAGCAGCCAAGGAGGGGCTCCCGAGCAGTACTTC.

This clone was picked up one time. This chain connects TRBV28 to TRBJ2-3; no reliable D call. V was shortened by 3 bases and J by 4 bases, with 14 bases between the two germline ends. The germline CDR1 and CDR2 sequences are MDHEN and SYDVKM. This CDR3 has 15 amino acids. The CDR3: CASSLGRVRADTQYF. The CDR3 DNA reads as TGTGCCAGCAGTTTGGGAAGGGTTAGGGCAGATACGCAGTATTTT.

The chain joins TRBV7-9 to TRBJ1-4; 9 nucleotides agree with TRBD1. Germline CDR1 is SEHNR and CDR2 is FQNEAQ (reference sequence). V lost 5 bases and J lost 8; bases outside the gene matches: 15. The CDR3 is 17 amino acids. The CDR3 protein is CASSRYDRDREREKLFF. In DNA form, the CDR3 reads TGTGCCAGCAGCCGCTATGACCGGGACAGGGAACGGGAAAAACTGTTTTTT.

This chain links TRBV6-5 with TRBJ1-1; D not resolved. Germline-derived CDR1 and CDR2 are MNHEY and SVGAGI. Trimming left V 0 bases short and J 1 base short, with 6 bases between. This CDR3 has 14 amino acids. In nucleotides, the CDR3 is TGTGCCAGCAGTTACTCGGTCCCGAACACTGAAGCTTTCTTT. As protein: CASSYSVPNTEAFF.

The gene calls are TRBV5-1 and TRBJ1-2; the D is unclear. V was cut by 2 bases and J by 2 bases, with 4 bases left in between. The CDR3 is made up of 12 amino acids. CDR1 and CDR2 from the germline V gene are SGHRS and YFSETQ. The CDR3 loop is CASSLNNYGYTF. The DNA of the CDR3 is TGCGCCAGCAGCTTAAACAACTATGGCTACACCTTC.

This chain joins TRBV4-1 and TRBJ2-7; TRBD1 matches at 7 bases. This CDR3 comprises 18 residues. The germline CDR1 and CDR2 sequences are MGHRA and YSYEKL. Trimming cost V 4 bases and J 0 bases; bases outside gene matches: 15. The CDR3 DNA follows: TGCGCCAGCAGCCCCTTAGACAAACGGGACAGTCCCTCCTACGAGCAGTACTTC. It encodes CASSPLDKRDSPSYEQYF.

CDR3 amino acids: CASSLVTSTDTQYF. In DNA form, the CDR3 reads TGTGCCAGCAGCTTAGTCACTAGCACAGATACGCAGTATTTT. The chain carries TRBV7-8 and TRBJ2-3; no clear D. There are 14 residues in the CDR3. Trimming left V 1 base short and J 0 bases short, with 5 bases between. Germline CDR1 is SGHVS and CDR2 is FQNEAQ.

The rearrangement joins TRBV7-2 to TRBJ2-7, with unresolved D. V lost 1 base and J lost 2, with 9 bases in between. The CDR3 runs to 14 residues. Looked up from germline, CDR1 is SGHTA and CDR2 is FQGNSA. For the CDR3, the DNA is TGTGCCAGCAGCTTAGTGGTCCCTCCCTACGAGCAGTACTTC. It translates to CASSLVVPPYEQYF.

This clone was counted a single time. This chain uses TRBV25-1 with TRBJ1-1; D is unclear. Germline values: CDR1 MGHDK, CDR2 SYGVNS. Trimming removed 3 bases from V and 3 bases from J, with 14 bases in between. The CDR3 contains 15 residues. CDR3 amino acids: CASSEISGHHTEAFF. The CDR3 DNA reads as TGTGCCAGCAGTGAGATCTCAGGCCATCACACTGAAGCTTTCTTT. The full variable domain, rest sourced from reference TRBV25-1 and TRBJ1-1, is EADIYQTPRYLVIGTGKKITLECSQTMGHDKMYWYQQDPGMELHLIHYSYGVNSTEKGDLSSESTVSRIRTEHFPLTLESARPSHTSQYLCASSEISGHHTEAFFGQGTRLTVV.

The J gene is TRBJ2-7, the V gene TRBV27; 13 nucleotides agree with TRBD2. CDR1 and CDR2 from the germline V gene are MNHEY and SMNVEV (reference sequence). After removal of 2 bases from V and 3 bases from J, the junction contained 4 bases not matched to a gene. CDR3 length equals 16 residues. The CDR3 DNA is TGTGCCAGCAGTTTAGGGACTAGCGGGAATTTCTACGAGCAGTACTTC. It codes for CASSLGTSGNFYEQYF.

V and J are TRBV4-1 and TRBJ2-3; D might be TRBD2 (6 bases). Trimming took off 3 bases at V and 1 base at J, with 11 bases between the two ends. Looked up from germline, CDR1 is MGHRA and CDR2 is YSYEKL. The CDR3 totals 15 residues. The CDR3 coding sequence is TGCGCCAGCAGCCAGGGGTGGGGGGGCACAGATACGCAGTATTTT. Its protein product is CASSQGWGGTDTQYF.

With respect to this clone: The sample carries other DNA sequences with the same CDR3. V gene TRBV7-9 combines with J gene TRBJ2-7; D is possibly TRBD1 (6 bases). With 0 bases removed from V and 2 bases from J, the gap between germline ends came to 11 bases. The length of the CDR3 is 15 residues. Germline loops: CDR1 SEHNR, CDR2 FQNEAQ (reference sequence). CDR3 coding DNA: TGTGCCAGCAGCTTAGCACAGGGAAAGACCTACGAGCAGTACTTC. It codes for CASSLAQGKTYEQYF. Full variable domain (missing parts from reference TRBV7-9 and TRBJ2-7): DTGVSQNPRHKITKRGQNVTFRCDPISEHNRLYWYRQTLGQGPEFLTYFQNEAQLEKSRLLSDRFSAERPKGSFSTLEIQRTEQGDSAMYLCASSLAQGKTYEQYFGPGTRLTVT.

The chain has TRBV27 and TRBJ1-1, with TRBD1 identical over 8 bases. V gave up 0 bases and J gave up 3 bases; unmatched junction bases: 0. CDR3 length: 14 amino acids. Germline V gives CDR1 MNHEY, CDR2 SMNVEV (reference sequence). This chain's CDR3 is CASSLSTGDTEAFF. CDR3 DNA: TGTGCCAGCAGTTTATCGACAGGGGACACTGAAGCTTTCTTT.

This sequence joins TRBV28 and TRBJ2-4; no clear D. Trimming stripped 7 bases from V and 0 bases from J, with 16 bases between. The CDR3 runs to 16 residues. CDR1 and CDR2 from the germline V gene are MDHEN and SYDVKM. The CDR3 coding sequence is TGTGCCAGCAAGAATGCTGAAGAAGTAGCCAAAAACATTCAGTACTTC. Translating gives CASKNAEEVAKNIQYF. Combining the CDR3 with reference TRBV28 and TRBJ2-4 gives the whole variable domain DVKVTQSSRYLVKRTGEKVFLECVQDMDHENMFWYRQDPGLGLRLIYFSYDVKMKEKGDIPEGYSVSREKKERFSLILESASTNQTSMYLCASKNAEEVAKNIQYFGAGTRLSVL.

This chain links TRBV9 with TRBJ1-6; D is undetermined. V lost 5 bases and J lost 9, with 18 bases in between. From germline, CDR1 is SGDLS and CDR2 YYNGEE. The CDR3 is 15 residues long. CDR3 nucleotides: TGTGCCAGCAGAAGGGAGGGAGATCCGCCTTCACCCCTCCACTTT. It encodes CASRREGDPPSPLHF.

The CDR3 nucleotides read TGTGCCAGCAGTACGGGACCCGGAGCGGGATCCTACGAGCAGTACTTC. Translated: CASSTGPGAGSYEQYF. The chain carries TRBV27 and TRBJ2-7; TRBD2 matches at 7 bases. The CDR3 covers 16 residues. Germline CDR1 and CDR2: MNHEY and SMNVEV (reference sequence). The V segment lost 5 bases and the J segment 1 base; nucleotides outside the gene matches: 11.

About this clone itself: Other nucleotide sequences in the sample specify the same CDR3. The chain links TRBV6-5 to TRBJ1-2; D is ambiguous. V lost 0 bases, J lost 3 bases, and 8 bases lay in between. Germline V CDR1 and CDR2: MNHEY, SVGAGI. The CDR3 is made up of 14 amino acids. The CDR3 sequence is CASSYSAGHYGYTF. The CDR3 DNA reads TGTGCCAGCAGTTACTCGGCGGGTCACTATGGCTACACCTTC.

The genes are TRBV5-4 and TRBJ2-3; 9 bases are a match to TRBD2. V lost 5 bases, J lost 5 bases, and 3 bases stayed unmatched. CDR1 is SGHNT and CDR2 is YYREEE in the germline V gene (reference sequence). The CDR3 loop spans 13 amino acids. CDR3 in DNA: TGTGCCAGCAGACTAGCGGGTCAAGATACGCAGTATTTT. It codes for CASRLAGQDTQYF.

Comments on this clone: This CDR3 is also generated by other DNA sequences in the sample. The chain has TRBV30 and TRBJ1-1; D call uncertain. This CDR3 is built from 11 residues. The germline gives CDR1 GTSNPN, CDR2 SVGIG (reference sequence). Between the trimmed V and J ends, which lost 4 bases and 1 base, there was a span of 4 bases. As DNA, the CDR3 is TGTGCCTGGACCCGGAACACTGAAGCTTTCTTT. It is translated as CAWTRNTEAFF.

This sequence joins TRBV13 and TRBJ2-5; 7 nucleotides line up with TRBD2. The length of the CDR3 is 15 residues. The ends lost 3 bases at V and 5 bases at J; junction bases unmatched: 9. Germline V CDR1 and CDR2: PRHDT, FYEKMQ (reference sequence). CDR3 residues: CASSFMGEGRETQYF. DNA of the CDR3: TGTGCCAGCAGCTTTATGGGGGAGGGCCGGGAGACCCAGTACTTC.

As to this clone: Additional DNA sequences in this sample encode the identical CDR3. The chain employs TRBV7-6 and TRBJ2-7, with D unclear. This CDR3 comprises 13 residues. Germline V gene data show CDR1 as SGHVS and CDR2 as FNYEAQ. Trimming stripped 0 bases from V and 2 bases from J, with 5 bases between. CDR3 sequence (DNA): TGTGCCAGCAGCTTAGCTGAAGCCTACGAGCAGTACTTC. It encodes CASSLAEAYEQYF.